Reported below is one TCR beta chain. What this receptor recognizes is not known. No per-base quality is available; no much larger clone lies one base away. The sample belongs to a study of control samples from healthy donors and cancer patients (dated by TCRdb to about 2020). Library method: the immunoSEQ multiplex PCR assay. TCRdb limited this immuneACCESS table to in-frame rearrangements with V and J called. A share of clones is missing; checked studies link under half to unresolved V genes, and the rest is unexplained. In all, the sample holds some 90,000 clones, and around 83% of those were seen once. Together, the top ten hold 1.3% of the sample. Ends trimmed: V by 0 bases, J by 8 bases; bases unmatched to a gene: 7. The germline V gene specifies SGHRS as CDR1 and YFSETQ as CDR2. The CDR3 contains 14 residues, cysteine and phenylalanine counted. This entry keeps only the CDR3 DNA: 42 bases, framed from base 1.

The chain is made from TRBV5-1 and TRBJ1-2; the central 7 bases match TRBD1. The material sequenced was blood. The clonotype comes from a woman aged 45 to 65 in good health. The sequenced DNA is TGCGCCAGCAGCTTGGAACAGGGGATAGGAGGCTACACCTTC. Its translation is CASSLEQGIGGYTF.